These 21 T cell receptor beta chains were all obtained from the same sample, sequenced in a study of OX40 agonist ivuxolimab in advanced cancers. Library creation used the immunoSEQ multiplex PCR assay. TCRdb took this table from immuneACCESS and kept in-frame rearrangements with V and J called. Such tables lack part of the clones; where checked against another copy, unresolved V genes explain under half of the gap, and the rest is unexplained. The sample table records tens of thousands of clones; 85% to 95% of these occur just once. The ten largest clones take up about a fifth of the sample. The sequenced sample was CD4+ or CD8+ T cells sorted from blood, obtained in a trial of the OX40 agonist ivuxolimab. The receptor set was obtained from an adult with an advanced solid tumor such as melanoma, head and neck, liver or kidney cancer.

This chain links TRBV9 with TRBJ2-7, with 9 bases matching TRBD1. The germline CDR1 and CDR2 sequences are SGDLS and YYNGEE. J lost 6 bases, V lost 4 bases, and 8 bases had no gene match. This CDR3 is built from 14 residues. CDR3 bases: TGTGCCAGCAGCACAACAGGGGGCGCGTCCGAGCAGTACTTC. It yields the protein CASSTTGGASEQYF.

The sample holds a few counts of this clone. V gene TRBV10-1 combines with J gene TRBJ1-1; a weak D match, TRBD1 (6 bases). Germline V lookup: CDR1 WNHNN, CDR2 SYGVQD (reference sequence). This CDR3 has 11 amino acids. V lost 2 bases, J lost 8 bases, and 6 bases lay in between. The CDR3 DNA reads TGCGCCAGCAGTGAGGGGACAGAAGCTTTCTTT. It encodes CASSEGTEAFF.

The chain combines TRBV6-6 with TRBJ1-2; D remains ambiguous. The CDR3 runs 12 residues. From germline, CDR1 is MNHNY and CDR2 SVGAGI (reference sequence). Trimming removed 2 bases from V and 2 bases from J, with 3 bases in between. The CDR3 loop reads CASSYGNYGYTF. The CDR3 DNA reads as TGTGCCAGCAGTTACGGGAACTATGGCTACACCTTC.

This clone was counted a few times. The genes are TRBV6-5 and TRBJ2-2, with D unresolved. Trimming cost V 0 bases and J 5 bases, with 4 bases left between them. This CDR3 spans 13 amino acids. Germline V lookup: CDR1 MNHEY, CDR2 SVGAGI. CDR3 in DNA: TGTGCCAGCAGTTACTCGAGGACCGGGGAGCTGTTTTTT. The encoded protein is CASSYSRTGELFF.

This clone was recorded only once. The chain has TRBV6-5 and TRBJ2-5; D ambiguous. CDR3 length: 14 amino acids. V lost 2 bases and J 5 bases, leaving 12 bases between the germline ends. The germline CDR1 and CDR2 sequences are MNHEY and SVGAGI. CDR3 nucleotide sequence: TGTGCCAGCAGTTACGGATCCGATTGGGAGACCCAGTACTTC. It encodes CASSYGSDWETQYF.

The rearrangement uses TRBV19 and TRBJ2-4; tentatively, D is TRBD1 or TRBD2 (6 bases each). Trimming pared 4 bases from V and 6 bases from J, leaving 19 bases between. Germline loops: CDR1 LNHDA, CDR2 SQIVND (reference sequence). CDR3 length: 16 amino acids. The CDR3 sequence is CASSSGTYGGGNIQYF. The CDR3 bases are TGTGCCAGTAGTAGCGGGACATATGGGGGAGGAAACATTCAGTACTTC.

J is TRBJ2-7 and V is TRBV2; 10 nucleotides match TRBD2. Germline lookup yields CDR1 SNHLY and CDR2 FYNNEI. The CDR3 has 12 amino acids. Trimming at V came to 6 bases and at J to 5 bases, leaving 1 base not matched to a gene. The CDR3 nucleotides read TGTGCCAGCAGAACTAGCGGGGACGAGCAGTACTTC. Protein: CASRTSGDEQYF.

V usage is TRBV13 and J usage is TRBJ2-7; 11 nucleotides align to TRBD1. The ends lost 4 bases at V and 6 bases at J; junction bases unmatched: 5. This CDR3 contains 14 residues. In germline, CDR1 is PRHDT, CDR2 FYEKMQ (reference sequence). CDR3 DNA sequence: TGTGCCAGCAGCTACACCGGGACAGGGGGCGAGCAGTACTTC. Translation gives CASSYTGTGGEQYF.

This chain uses TRBV6-5 with TRBJ1-1; no reliable D call. V dropped 0 bases and J dropped 0 bases, with 8 bases sitting between them. The CDR3 totals 15 residues. CDR1 and CDR2 from the germline V gene are MNHEY and SVGAGI. The CDR3 DNA sequence: TGTGCCAGCAGTTACTCGGGTAACATGAACACTGAAGCTTTCTTT. Protein sequence: CASSYSGNMNTEAFF.

The chain combines TRBV28 with TRBJ2-7; tentatively, D is TRBD1 (6 bases). This CDR3 has 14 residues. The V gene lost 8 bases and the J gene lost 3 bases, with 17 bases spanning the gap. Per the germline V gene, CDR1 is MDHEN and CDR2 is SYDVKM. As DNA, the CDR3 is TGTGCCAGCTGGGGCCAGAAGGGGGTCTACGAGCAGTACTTC. It translates to CASWGQKGVYEQYF.

CDR3 amino acids: CASSARASPTYEQYF. The DNA of the CDR3 is TGTGCCAGCAGCGCCCGGGCCAGTCCAACCTACGAGCAGTACTTC. This sequence joins TRBV9 and TRBJ2-7, with no clear D. Trimming took 3 bases from V and 2 from J, leaving 15 bases between them. The CDR3 loop spans 15 amino acids. Germline assignment: CDR1 SGDLS and CDR2 YYNGEE. Filled out from reference TRBV9 and TRBJ2-7, the complete variable domain reads DSGVTQTPKHLITATGQRVTLRCSPRSGDLSVYWYQQSLDQGLQFLIQYYNGEERAKGNILERFSAQQFPDLHSELNLSSLELGDSALYFCASSARASPTYEQYFGPGTRLTVT.

The sample holds one count of this clone. The chain couples TRBV4-1 to TRBJ2-3, with 11 bases fitting TRBD2. Per the germline V gene, CDR1 is MGHRA and CDR2 is YSYEKL. This CDR3 comprises 18 residues. V was pared by 4 bases and J by 3 bases, with 12 bases of the junction left unmatched. CDR3 in amino acids: CASSLRSSGRAPTDTQYF. The CDR3 nucleotides read TGCGCCAGCAGCCTCAGAAGTAGCGGGAGGGCGCCGACAGATACGCAGTATTTT.

The rearrangement links TRBV7-9 to TRBJ1-1; D uncertain. The germline V and J ends were trimmed by 5 bases and 8 bases, with 12 bases remaining between them. Germline V gives CDR1 SEHNR, CDR2 FQNEAQ (reference sequence). This CDR3 spans 12 amino acids. The CDR3 bases are TGTGCCAGCAGCGGACCTCGGCAGGAAGCTTTCTTT. Translating it yields CASSGPRQEAFF.

The chain couples TRBV28 to TRBJ1-1; D is unclear. This CDR3 is 14 amino acids long. V was clipped by 1 base and J by 2 bases, with 8 bases between them. From germline, CDR1 is MDHEN and CDR2 SYDVKM. The DNA for the CDR3 is TGTGCCAGCAGTTTATCCGGGAGTAACACTGAAGCTTTCTTT. It translates to CASSLSGSNTEAFF.

The chain links TRBV4-2 to TRBJ1-1; no reliable D call. Looked up from germline, CDR1 is LGHNA and CDR2 is YNFKEQ. This CDR3 has 16 amino acids. With 0 bases removed from V and 0 bases from J, the gap between germline ends came to 11 bases. DNA of the CDR3: TGTGCCAGCAGCCAAGAGGTCGGGTGGGTGAACACTGAAGCTTTCTTT. Its protein is CASSQEVGWVNTEAFF.

The rearrangement uses TRBV11-2 and TRBJ1-2, with D possibly TRBD1 on 5 matching bases. The V end was cut by 5 bases, the J end by 5 bases, with 15 bases between. The germline V gene encodes CDR1 SGHAT and CDR2 FQNNGV. The CDR3 has 14 amino acids. The CDR3 nucleotides are TGTGCCAGCAGCCCCACCGGGGCCGAGTATGGCTACACCTTC. Protein: CASSPTGAEYGYTF.

V and J are TRBV10-1 and TRBJ1-1; no clear D gene. CDR1 is WNHNN, CDR2 SYGVQD, per germline (reference sequence). This CDR3 region has 14 residues. The germline V and J ends were trimmed by 2 bases and 3 bases, with 10 bases remaining between them. The CDR3 spells CASSEGGPDTEAFF. The CDR3 DNA reads TGCGCCAGCAGTGAGGGTGGGCCGGACACTGAAGCTTTCTTT.

This clone has a handful of counts. This chain uses TRBV6-5 with TRBJ1-2; the match to TRBD1 covers 8 bases. The CDR3 has 12 residues. Germline CDR1 reads MNHEY; CDR2 reads SVGAGI. V shed 7 bases and J 8 bases; nucleotides not matched to a gene: 6. CDR3 nucleotide sequence: TGTGCCAGCACCCCGGCAGGGGGCGGCTACACCTTC. It is translated as CASTPAGGGYTF.

This clone was recorded only once. The chain has TRBV10-3 and TRBJ1-2, with 8 bases aligning to TRBD1. The ends lost 6 bases at V and 0 bases at J; junction bases unmatched: 3. The CDR3 consists of 14 residues. The germline V gene has CDR1 ENHRY and CDR2 SYGVKD. The CDR3 is CAISGQGANYGYTF. DNA of the CDR3: TGTGCCATCAGCGGACAGGGCGCTAACTATGGCTACACCTTC.

The chain links TRBV18 to TRBJ1-1; 7 bases line up with TRBD1. The V gene's germline CDR1 is KGHSH and CDR2 LQKENI. The CDR3 covers 12 residues. V trimming: 4 bases; J trimming: 5 bases; junction bases outside the gene matches: 1. CDR3 in amino acids: CASSHRGTEAFF. The DNA of the CDR3 is TGTGCCAGCTCACACAGGGGTACTGAAGCTTTCTTT.

The V call is TRBV5-4, the J call TRBJ2-2; D unresolved. Germline CDR1 reads SGHNT; CDR2 reads YYREEE (reference sequence). V lost 4 bases and J lost 2, with 6 bases in between. The CDR3 is 13 residues long. CDR3 sequence (DNA): TGTGCCAGCAGCCCTGAAAACACCGGGGAGCTGTTTTTT. Its protein product is CASSPENTGELFF.